A single sample is the source of the 19 T cell receptor beta chains below, sequenced in a study of blood T cell repertoires in COVID-19. Clones were sequenced by immunoSEQ multiplex PCR, and TCRdb holds only the in-frame ones, with some missing. The sample consists of roughly 210,000 clones, around nine tenths of them appearing once. The sequenced sample consisted of PBMCs or T cells enriched from blood (not recorded which). The receptors were sampled from a man between 25 and 39 years old in a cohort exposed to, infected with or recovered from COVID-19 (not recorded which).

The rearrangement links TRBV28 to TRBJ1-1; D is possibly TRBD1 (5 bases). The CDR3 extends over 14 amino acids. Per germline, CDR1 MDHEN and CDR2 SYDVKM. V was trimmed by 6 bases and J by 0 bases, leaving 11 bases between them. CDR3 sequence (DNA): TGTGCCAGCAGGCCAGGACACTTGAACACTGAAGCTTTCTTT. Its protein is CASRPGHLNTEAFF.

This clone has a single count. Written as DNA, the CDR3 is TGTGCCATCAGGGAGACAGGGGATCCTAATCAGCCCCAGCATTTT. This encodes CAIRETGDPNQPQHF. This rearrangement joins TRBV10-3 to TRBJ1-5; TRBD1 agrees at 8 bases. This CDR3 spans 15 amino acids. V lost 6 bases to trimming and J lost 4 bases; unmatched junction nucleotides: 8. Germline CDR1 and CDR2: ENHRY and SYGVKD.

CDR3 sequence (DNA): TGTGCCAGCAAGGGGTCCCCCTCCTACGAGCAGTACTTC. It is translated as CASKGSPSYEQYF. V is TRBV28 and J is TRBJ2-7; TRBD1 is a possible D gene (5 bases). In germline, CDR1 is MDHEN, CDR2 SYDVKM. V lost 7 bases to trimming and J lost 0 bases, with 10 bases between them. The CDR3 is 13 amino acids. The full variable domain, completed using reference TRBV28 and TRBJ2-7, is DVKVTQSSRYLVKRTGEKVFLECVQDMDHENMFWYRQDPGLGLRLIYFSYDVKMKEKGDIPEGYSVSREKKERFSLILESASTNQTSMYLCASKGSPSYEQYFGPGTRLTVT.

V gene TRBV7-3 combines with J gene TRBJ2-3, with 10 positions matching TRBD2. Germline-derived CDR1 and CDR2 are SGHTA and FQGTGA. The trim removed 2 bases at V and 0 bases at J, leaving 2 bases unmatched. This CDR3 region has 16 residues. The CDR3 region is CASSLPAGGSTDTQYF. The CDR3 nucleotides read TGTGCCAGCAGCTTACCAGCGGGAGGGAGCACAGATACGCAGTATTTT.

The rearrangement links TRBV29-1 to TRBJ1-1; D uncertain. Germline lookup yields CDR1 SQVTM and CDR2 ANQGSEA. The CDR3 is 13 residues long. V gave up 4 bases and J gave up 0 bases, with 9 bases separating them. The CDR3 DNA sequence: TGCAGCGTTGCGTACGGGTTGAACACTGAAGCTTTCTTT. Translating it yields CSVAYGLNTEAFF.

J is TRBJ1-2 and V is TRBV5-1, with TRBD1 matching over 7 bases. The CDR3 spans 14 residues. The germline V gene has CDR1 SGHRS and CDR2 YFSETQ. J lost 4 bases, V lost 0 bases, and 3 bases had no gene match. CDR3 DNA sequence: TGCGCCAGCAGCTTGGACAGGGGCGGCTATGGCTACACCTTC. Translation gives CASSLDRGGYGYTF.

The chain is built from TRBV4-2 and TRBJ1-2; D remains ambiguous. CDR1 and CDR2 from the germline V gene are LGHNA and YNFKEQ. There are 12 residues in the CDR3. The V end was cut by 5 bases, the J end by 5 bases, with 9 bases between. This CDR3 reads CASSYRQYGYTF. The DNA of the CDR3 is TGTGCCAGCAGCTACCGACAATATGGCTACACCTTC.

This clone showed up just once. The rearrangement links TRBV5-1 to TRBJ2-1; possible D gene TRBD2, 5 bases. The CDR3 has 15 residues. V lost 5 bases and J lost 5, with 17 bases in between. Germline V gene data show CDR1 as SGHRS and CDR2 as YFSETQ. The CDR3: CASRGFAGGNNEQFF. The CDR3 region has the DNA TGCGCCAGCAGGGGGTTTGCGGGTGGCAACAATGAGCAGTTCTTC.

The chain uses TRBV5-5 and TRBJ2-1; D is unclear. The CDR3 sequence is 16 residues long. Germline loops: CDR1 SGHKS, CDR2 YYEKEE (reference sequence). V was cut by 2 bases and J by 0 bases, with 12 bases left in between. The CDR3 region is CASSLTLADSYNEQFF. For the CDR3, the DNA is TGTGCCAGCAGCTTAACCCTGGCTGACTCCTACAATGAGCAGTTCTTC.

This chain uses TRBV5-1 with TRBJ1-2, with a tentative D call TRBD1 (5 bases). V was trimmed by 3 bases and J by 3 bases, leaving 15 bases between them. This CDR3 has 15 amino acids. Germline V gene lookup returns CDR1 SGHRS and CDR2 YFSETQ. The CDR3 reads CASSSQSWGDYGYTF. CDR3 DNA sequence: TGCGCCAGCAGCTCTCAGAGTTGGGGGGACTATGGCTACACCTTC.

The chain is built from TRBV27 and TRBJ1-2; D not certain. CDR3 length equals 15 residues. Between the trimmed V and J ends, which lost 1 base and 2 bases, there was a span of 11 bases. Germline CDR1 is MNHEY and CDR2 is SMNVEV (reference sequence). The CDR3 spells CASSLYGEGNYGYTF. The CDR3, as DNA: TGTGCCAGCAGTTTATACGGGGAAGGGAACTATGGCTACACCTTC.

The chain recombines TRBV10-3 with TRBJ1-5; D is perhaps TRBD1 (5 bases). The CDR3 has 15 residues. V dropped 4 bases and J dropped 7 bases, with 17 bases sitting between them. Germline lookup yields CDR1 ENHRY and CDR2 SYGVKD. CDR3 nucleotides: TGTGCCATCAGTGCCCGCAGGGCGGGAAAACAGCCCCAGCATTTT. Translation: CAISARRAGKQPQHF.

The chain joins TRBV11-1 to TRBJ1-1, with D possibly TRBD1 on 6 matching bases. The germline V gene encodes CDR1 SGHAT and CDR2 FQDESV (reference sequence). CDR3 length: 14 amino acids. Trimming removed 5 bases at V and 1 base at J, with 11 bases between. The CDR3 sequence: CASSRTAKNTEAFF. The CDR3 DNA follows: TGTGCCAGCAGCCGGACAGCCAAGAACACTGAAGCTTTCTTT.

V is TRBV5-1 and J is TRBJ2-2, with TRBD2 matching over 10 bases. The trim removed 2 bases at V and 1 base at J, leaving 2 bases unmatched. This CDR3 comprises 16 residues. CDR1 is SGHRS and CDR2 is YFSETQ in the germline V gene. The CDR3 reads CASSFIAGGNTGELFF. The DNA of the CDR3 is TGCGCCAGCAGCTTCATAGCGGGGGGGAACACCGGGGAGCTGTTTTTT.

In its sample, this clone was seen once. The CDR3 loop is CASSPKTGGWTEAFF. CDR3 in DNA: TGTGCCAGCAGCCCTAAGACAGGGGGCTGGACTGAAGCTTTCTTT. The chain is built from TRBV7-9 and TRBJ1-1; 10 positions agree with TRBD1. With V trimmed by 5 bases and J by 5 bases, 8 bases remained unmatched. In germline, CDR1 is SEHNR, CDR2 FQNEAQ (reference sequence). CDR3 length: 15 amino acids.

The V and J genes are TRBV2 and TRBJ2-2; TRBD1 matches 9 bases. The junction had 8 bases not matched to a gene; V was cut back by 8 bases and J by 7 bases. The CDR3 contains 14 residues. Per germline, CDR1 SNHLY and CDR2 FYNNEI. As DNA, the CDR3 is TGTGCCAGCTACGAACAGGGGGCTAACGGGGAGCTGTTTTTT. As protein: CASYEQGANGELFF. Complete variable domain (other parts from reference TRBV2 and TRBJ2-2): EPEVTQTPSHQVTQMGQEVILRCVPISNHLYFYWYRQILGQKVEFLVSFYNNEISEKSEIFDDQFSVERPDGSNFTLKIRSTKLEDSAMYFCASYEQGANGELFFGEGSRLTVL.

This clone was recorded only once. The chain employs TRBV6-4 and TRBJ2-1, with D possibly matching TRBD2 (7 bases). CDR3 length: 15 residues. Trimming removed 8 bases at V and 2 bases at J, with 16 bases between. Germline assignment: CDR1 MRHNA and CDR2 SNTAGT. This CDR3 reads CASSQGGGPYNEQFF. The CDR3 region has the DNA TGTGCCAGCTCTCAAGGGGGAGGGCCCTACAATGAGCAGTTCTTC.

The CDR3 region has the DNA TGTGCCAGCAGCTTAGGACGGGGCACTGAAGCTTTCTTT. Its protein is CASSLGRGTEAFF. The chain carries TRBV11-2 and TRBJ1-1, with D hard to call. The V end was cut by 1 base, the J end by 4 bases, with 7 bases between. Germline CDR1 SGHAT, CDR2 FQNNGV. CDR3 length: 13 amino acids.

The chain links TRBV7-2 to TRBJ2-7; D is possibly TRBD2 (6 bases). The CDR3 runs to 13 residues. V was pared by 6 bases and J by 4 bases, with 13 bases between. Germline V gene lookup returns CDR1 SGHTA and CDR2 FQGNSA. In nucleotides, the CDR3 is TGTGCCAGCAGGCGGGACGCAGCTTACGAGCAGTACTTC. Translated: CASRRDAAYEQYF.